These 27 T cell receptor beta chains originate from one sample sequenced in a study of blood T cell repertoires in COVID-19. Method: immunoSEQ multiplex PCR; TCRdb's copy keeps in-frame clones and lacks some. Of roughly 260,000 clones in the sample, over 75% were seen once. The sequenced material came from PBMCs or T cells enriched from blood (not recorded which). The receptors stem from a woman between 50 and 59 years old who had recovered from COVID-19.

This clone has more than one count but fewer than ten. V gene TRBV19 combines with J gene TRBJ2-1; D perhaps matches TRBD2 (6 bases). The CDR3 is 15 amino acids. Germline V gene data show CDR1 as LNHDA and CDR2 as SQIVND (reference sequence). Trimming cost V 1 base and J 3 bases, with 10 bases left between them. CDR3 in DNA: TGTGCCAGTAGTATAGGACTAGAAAGCTACAATGAGCAGTTCTTC. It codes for CASSIGLESYNEQFF.

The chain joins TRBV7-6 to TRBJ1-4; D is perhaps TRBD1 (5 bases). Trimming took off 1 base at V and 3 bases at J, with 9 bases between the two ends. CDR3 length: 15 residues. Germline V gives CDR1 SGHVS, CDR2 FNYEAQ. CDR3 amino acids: CASSLGRAANEKLFF. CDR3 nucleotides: TGTGCCAGCAGCTTAGGCAGGGCGGCTAATGAAAAACTGTTTTTT.

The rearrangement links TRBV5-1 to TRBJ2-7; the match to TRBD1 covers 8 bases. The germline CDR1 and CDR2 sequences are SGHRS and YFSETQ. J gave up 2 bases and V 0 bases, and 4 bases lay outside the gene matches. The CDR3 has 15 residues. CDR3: CASSLGRTGTYEQYF. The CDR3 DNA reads TGCGCCAGCAGCTTGGGAAGGACAGGGACCTACGAGCAGTACTTC.

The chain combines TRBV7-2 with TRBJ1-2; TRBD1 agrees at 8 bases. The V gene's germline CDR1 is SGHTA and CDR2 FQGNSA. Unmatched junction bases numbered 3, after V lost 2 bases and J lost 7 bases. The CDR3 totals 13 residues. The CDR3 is CASSLQGAGGYTF. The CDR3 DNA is TGTGCCAGCAGCTTACAGGGGGCAGGTGGCTACACCTTC.

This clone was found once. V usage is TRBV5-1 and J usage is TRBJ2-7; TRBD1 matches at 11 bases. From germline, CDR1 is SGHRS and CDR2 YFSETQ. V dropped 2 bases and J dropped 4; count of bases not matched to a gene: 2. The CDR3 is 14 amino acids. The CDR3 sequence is CASSFGDRGYEQYF. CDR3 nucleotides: TGCGCCAGCAGCTTTGGGGACAGGGGGTACGAGCAGTACTTC.

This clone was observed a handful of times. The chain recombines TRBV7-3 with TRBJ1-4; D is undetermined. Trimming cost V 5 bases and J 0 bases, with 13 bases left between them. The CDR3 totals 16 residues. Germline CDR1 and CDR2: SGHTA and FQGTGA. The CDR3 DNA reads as TGTGCCAGCAGCCCCGATCAGCAGGCAACTAATGAAAAACTGTTTTTT. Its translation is CASSPDQQATNEKLFF.

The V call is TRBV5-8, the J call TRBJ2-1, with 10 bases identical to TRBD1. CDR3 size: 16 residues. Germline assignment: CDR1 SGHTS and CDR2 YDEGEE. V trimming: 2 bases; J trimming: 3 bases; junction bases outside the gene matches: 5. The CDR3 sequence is CASSFGGQGVYNEQFF. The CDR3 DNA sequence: TGTGCCAGCAGCTTTGGTGGACAGGGGGTCTACAATGAGCAGTTCTTC.

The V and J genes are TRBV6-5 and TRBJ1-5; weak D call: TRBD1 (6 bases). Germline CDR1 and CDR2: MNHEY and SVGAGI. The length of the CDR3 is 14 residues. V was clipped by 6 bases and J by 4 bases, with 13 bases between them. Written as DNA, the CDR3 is TGTGCCAGCAGCGTGGACAGACCAAATCAGCCCCAGCATTTT. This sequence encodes CASSVDRPNQPQHF.

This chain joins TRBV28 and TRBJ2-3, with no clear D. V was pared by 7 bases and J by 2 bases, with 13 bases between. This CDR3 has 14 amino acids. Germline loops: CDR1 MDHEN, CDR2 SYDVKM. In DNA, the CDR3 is TGTGCCAGCACCCCCCGAGGAGCCACAGATACGCAGTATTTT. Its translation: CASTPRGATDTQYF. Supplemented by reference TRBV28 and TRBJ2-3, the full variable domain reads DVKVTQSSRYLVKRTGEKVFLECVQDMDHENMFWYRQDPGLGLRLIYFSYDVKMKEKGDIPEGYSVSREKKERFSLILESASTNQTSMYLCASTPRGATDTQYFGPGTRLTVL.

The CDR3 bases are TGCGCCAGCAGCATTAGCGGGAGGAGTGGTGATGAGCAGTTCTTC. Translation gives CASSISGRSGDEQFF. J is TRBJ2-1 and V is TRBV5-1; 10 bases match TRBD2. The trim removed 4 bases at V and 8 bases at J, leaving 9 bases unmatched. Germline CDR1 and CDR2: SGHRS and YFSETQ. The CDR3 is 15 residues long.

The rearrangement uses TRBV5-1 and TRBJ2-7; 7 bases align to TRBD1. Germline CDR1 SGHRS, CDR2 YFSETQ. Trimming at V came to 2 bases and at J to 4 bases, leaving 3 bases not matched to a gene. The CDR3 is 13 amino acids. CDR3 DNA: TGCGCCAGCAGCTTTGAACAGGGGTACGAGCAGTACTTC. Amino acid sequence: CASSFEQGYEQYF.

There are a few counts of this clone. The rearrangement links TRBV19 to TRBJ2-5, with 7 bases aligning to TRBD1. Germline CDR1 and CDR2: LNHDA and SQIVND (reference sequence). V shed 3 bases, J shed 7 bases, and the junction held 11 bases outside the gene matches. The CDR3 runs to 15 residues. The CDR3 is CASSIGTGVGGTQYF. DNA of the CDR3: TGTGCCAGTAGTATTGGTACAGGGGTAGGGGGGACCCAGTACTTC.

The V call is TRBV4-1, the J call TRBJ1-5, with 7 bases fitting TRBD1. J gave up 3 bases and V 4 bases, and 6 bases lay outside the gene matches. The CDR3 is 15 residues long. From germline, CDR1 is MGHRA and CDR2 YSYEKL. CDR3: CASSLGQALNQPQHF. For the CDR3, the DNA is TGCGCCAGCAGCCTCGGACAGGCCCTCAATCAGCCCCAGCATTTT.

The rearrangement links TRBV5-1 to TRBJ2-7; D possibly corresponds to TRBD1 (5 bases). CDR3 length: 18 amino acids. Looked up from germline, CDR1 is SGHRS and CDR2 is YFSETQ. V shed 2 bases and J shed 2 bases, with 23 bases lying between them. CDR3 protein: CASSLPNSTATQPYEQYF. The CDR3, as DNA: TGCGCCAGCAGCTTACCGAATTCGACAGCCACACAACCCTACGAGCAGTACTTC.

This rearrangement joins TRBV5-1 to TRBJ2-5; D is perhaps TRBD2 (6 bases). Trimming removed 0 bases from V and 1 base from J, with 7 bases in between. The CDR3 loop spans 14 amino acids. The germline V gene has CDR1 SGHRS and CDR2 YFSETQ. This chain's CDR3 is CASSLELAQETQYF. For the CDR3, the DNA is TGCGCCAGCAGCTTGGAACTAGCCCAAGAGACCCAGTACTTC.

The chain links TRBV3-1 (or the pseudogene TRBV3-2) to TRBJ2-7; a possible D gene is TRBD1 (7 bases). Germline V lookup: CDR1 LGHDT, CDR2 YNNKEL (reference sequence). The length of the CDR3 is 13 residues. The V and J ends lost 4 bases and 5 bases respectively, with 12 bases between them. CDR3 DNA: TGTGCCAGCAGCCGACAGGGAGGTAACGAGCAGTACTTC. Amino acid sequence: CASSRQGGNEQYF.

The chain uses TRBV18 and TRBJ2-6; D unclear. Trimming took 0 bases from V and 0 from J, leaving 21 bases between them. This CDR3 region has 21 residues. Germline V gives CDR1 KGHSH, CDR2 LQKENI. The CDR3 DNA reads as TGTGCCAGCTCACCACCTCGAGGCGCAGAGAATACCTTCTCTGGGGCCAACGTCCTGACTTTC. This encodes CASSPPRGAENTFSGANVLTF.

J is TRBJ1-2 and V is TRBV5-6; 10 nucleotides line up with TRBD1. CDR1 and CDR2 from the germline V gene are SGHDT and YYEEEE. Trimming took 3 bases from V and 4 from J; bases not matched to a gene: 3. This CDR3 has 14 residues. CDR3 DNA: TGTGCCAGCAGCTGGGACAGGGGACCCTATGGCTACACCTTC. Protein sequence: CASSWDRGPYGYTF.

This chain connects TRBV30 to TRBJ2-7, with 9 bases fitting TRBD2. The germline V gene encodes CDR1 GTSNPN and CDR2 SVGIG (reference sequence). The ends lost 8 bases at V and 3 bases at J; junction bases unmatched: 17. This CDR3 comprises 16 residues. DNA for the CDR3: TGTGCCCTGGAGTTACAGCGGGAGGACTTGTACTACGAGCAGTACTTC. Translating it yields CALELQREDLYYEQYF.

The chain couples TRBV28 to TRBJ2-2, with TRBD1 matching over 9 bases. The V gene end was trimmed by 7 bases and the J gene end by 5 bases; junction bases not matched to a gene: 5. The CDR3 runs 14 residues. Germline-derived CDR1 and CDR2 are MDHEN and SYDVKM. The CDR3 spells CASKGTGSTGELFF. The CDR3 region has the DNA TGTGCCAGCAAGGGGACAGGGTCAACCGGGGAGCTGTTTTTT.

CDR3 residues: CASSPTGGVYEQYF. The DNA for the CDR3 is TGTGCCAGCAGCCCGACAGGGGGCGTCTACGAGCAGTACTTC. The chain recombines TRBV28 with TRBJ2-7; 10 bases are a match to TRBD1. The junction had 5 bases not matched to a gene; V was cut back by 6 bases and J by 3 bases. CDR1 and CDR2 from the germline V gene are MDHEN and SYDVKM. This CDR3 comprises 14 residues.

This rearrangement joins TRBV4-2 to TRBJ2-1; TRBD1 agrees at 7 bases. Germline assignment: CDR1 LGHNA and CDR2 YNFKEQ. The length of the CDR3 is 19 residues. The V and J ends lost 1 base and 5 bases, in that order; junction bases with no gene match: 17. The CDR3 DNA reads TGTGCCAGCAGCCAAGCCCTTGGGCCCTTGGACAGGTTCCACAATGAGCAGTTCTTC. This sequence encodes CASSQALGPLDRFHNEQFF.

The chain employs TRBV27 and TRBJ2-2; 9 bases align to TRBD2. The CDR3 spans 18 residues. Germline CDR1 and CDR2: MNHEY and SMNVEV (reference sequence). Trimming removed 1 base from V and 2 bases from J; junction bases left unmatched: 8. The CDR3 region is CASSLLRPSGINTGELFF. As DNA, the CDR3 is TGTGCCAGCAGTTTATTGAGACCTAGCGGGATTAACACCGGGGAGCTGTTTTTT.

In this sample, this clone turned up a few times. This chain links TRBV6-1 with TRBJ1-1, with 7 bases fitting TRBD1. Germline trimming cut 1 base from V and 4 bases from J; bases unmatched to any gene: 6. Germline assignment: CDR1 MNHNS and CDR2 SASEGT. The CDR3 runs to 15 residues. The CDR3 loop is CASSEENRGATEAFF. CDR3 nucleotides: TGTGCCAGCAGTGAAGAGAACAGGGGAGCCACTGAAGCTTTCTTT.

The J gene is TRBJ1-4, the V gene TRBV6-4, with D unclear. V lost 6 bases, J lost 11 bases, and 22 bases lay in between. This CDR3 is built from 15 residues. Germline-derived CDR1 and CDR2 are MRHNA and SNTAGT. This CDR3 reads CASRYIWVLLRKLFF. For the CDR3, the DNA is TGTGCCAGCAGGTACATTTGGGTGTTGTTGCGGAAACTGTTTTTT.

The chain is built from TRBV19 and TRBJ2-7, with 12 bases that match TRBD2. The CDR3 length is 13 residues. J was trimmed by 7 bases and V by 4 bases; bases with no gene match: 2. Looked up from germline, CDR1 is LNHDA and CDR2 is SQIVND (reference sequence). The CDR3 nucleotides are TGTGCCAGTAGTAGGACTAGCGGGATTGAGCAGTACTTC. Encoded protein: CASSRTSGIEQYF.

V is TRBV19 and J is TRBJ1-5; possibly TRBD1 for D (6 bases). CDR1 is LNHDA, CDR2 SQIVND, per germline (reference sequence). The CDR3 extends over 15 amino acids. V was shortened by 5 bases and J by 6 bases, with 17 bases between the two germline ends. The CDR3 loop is CASSDGGLGTQPQHF. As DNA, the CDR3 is TGTGCCAGTAGTGACGGGGGGCTAGGGACTCAGCCCCAGCATTTT.